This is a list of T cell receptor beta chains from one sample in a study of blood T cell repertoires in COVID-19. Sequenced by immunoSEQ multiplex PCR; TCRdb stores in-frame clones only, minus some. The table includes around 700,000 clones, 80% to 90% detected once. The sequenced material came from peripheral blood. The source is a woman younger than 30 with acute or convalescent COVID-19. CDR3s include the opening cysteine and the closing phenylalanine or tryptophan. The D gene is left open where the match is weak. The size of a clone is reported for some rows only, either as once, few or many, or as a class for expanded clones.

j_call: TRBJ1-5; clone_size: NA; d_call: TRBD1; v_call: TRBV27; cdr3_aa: CASSLRQGFNQPQHF; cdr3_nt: TGTGCCAGCAGTTTAAGACAGGGTTTCAATCAGCCCCAGCATTTT
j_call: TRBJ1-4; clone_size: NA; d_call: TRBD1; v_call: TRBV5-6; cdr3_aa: CASTYRTGGLTNEKLFF; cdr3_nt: TGTGCCAGCACCTACAGGACAGGGGGCCTAACTAATGAAAAACTGTTTTTT
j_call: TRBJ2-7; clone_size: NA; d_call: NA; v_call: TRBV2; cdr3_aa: CASSEGRTYEQYF; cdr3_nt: TGTGCCAGCAGTGAAGGCAGGACCTACGAGCAGTACTTC
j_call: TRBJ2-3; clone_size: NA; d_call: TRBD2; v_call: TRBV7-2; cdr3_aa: CASSFSGVAGPTDTQYF; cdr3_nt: TGTGCCAGCAGCTTTAGCGGGGTAGCGGGGCCTACAGATACGCAGTATTTT
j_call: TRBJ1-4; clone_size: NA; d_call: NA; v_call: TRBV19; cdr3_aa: CASTQAEKLFF; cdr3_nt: TGTGCCAGTACCCAGGCTGAAAAACTGTTTTTT
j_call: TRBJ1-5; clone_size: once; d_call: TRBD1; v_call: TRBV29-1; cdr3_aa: CSATDRVDQPQHF; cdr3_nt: TGCAGCGCGACCGACAGGGTAGATCAGCCCCAGCATTTT
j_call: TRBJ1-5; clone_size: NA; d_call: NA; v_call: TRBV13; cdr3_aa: CASSTGHSNQPQHF; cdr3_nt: TGTGCCAGCAGTACAGGCCATAGCAATCAGCCCCAGCATTTT
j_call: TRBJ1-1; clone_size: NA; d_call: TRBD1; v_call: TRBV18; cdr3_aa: CASSPILGQGATEAFF; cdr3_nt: TGTGCCAGCTCACCAATACTGGGACAGGGGGCCACTGAAGCTTTCTTT
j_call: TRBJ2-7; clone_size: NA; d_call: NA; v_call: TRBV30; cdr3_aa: CAWSFRGSASYEQYF; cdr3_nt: TGTGCCTGGAGTTTTCGGGGGTCGGCCTCCTACGAGCAGTACTTC
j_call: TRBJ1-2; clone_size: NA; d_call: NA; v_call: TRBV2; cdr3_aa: CASPGGAVANYGYTF; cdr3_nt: TGTGCCAGCCCCGGGGGGGCAGTAGCTAACTATGGCTACACCTTC
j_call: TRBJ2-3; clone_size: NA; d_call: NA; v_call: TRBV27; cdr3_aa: CASSFGETITDTQYF; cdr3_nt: TGTGCCAGCTCTTTTGGGGAGACTATCACAGATACGCAGTATTTT
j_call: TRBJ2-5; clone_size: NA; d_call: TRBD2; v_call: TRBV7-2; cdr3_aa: CASSFGGALETQYF; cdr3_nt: TGTGCCAGCAGTTTCGGGGGGGCACTCGAGACCCAGTACTTC
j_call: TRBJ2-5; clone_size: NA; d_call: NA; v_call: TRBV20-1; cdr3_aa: CSAQFQETQYF; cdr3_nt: TGCAGTGCCCAGTTCCAAGAGACCCAGTACTTC
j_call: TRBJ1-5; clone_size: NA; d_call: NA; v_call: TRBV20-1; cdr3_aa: CSASKRSNQPQHF; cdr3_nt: TGCAGTGCAAGTAAGCGTTCCAATCAGCCCCAGCATTTT
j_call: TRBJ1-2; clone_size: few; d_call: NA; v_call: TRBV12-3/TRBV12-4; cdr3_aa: CASSLGDGYTF; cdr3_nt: TGTGCCAGCAGTTTAGGAGATGGCTACACCTTC
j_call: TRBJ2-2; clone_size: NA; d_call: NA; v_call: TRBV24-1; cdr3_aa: CATSGSPRQPYTGELFF; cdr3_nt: TGTGCCACCAGTGGTTCCCCCCGACAGCCCTACACCGGGGAGCTGTTTTTT
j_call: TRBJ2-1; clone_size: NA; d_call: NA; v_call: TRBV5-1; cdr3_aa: CASSYSPPGQYNEQFF; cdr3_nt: TGCGCCAGCAGCTACTCCCCTCCCGGACAATACAATGAGCAGTTCTTC
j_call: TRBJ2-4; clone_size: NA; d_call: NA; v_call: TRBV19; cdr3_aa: CASSTPGLAKNIQYF; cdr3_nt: TGTGCCAGTAGTACCCCTGGCCTAGCCAAAAACATTCAGTACTTC
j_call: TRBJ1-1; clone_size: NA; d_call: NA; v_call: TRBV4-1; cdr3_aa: CASSQEDRYTEAFF; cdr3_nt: TGCGCCAGCAGCCAGGAGGACCGATACACTGAAGCTTTCTTT
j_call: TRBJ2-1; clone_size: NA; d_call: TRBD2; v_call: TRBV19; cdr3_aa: CASSSSPLAGVQFF; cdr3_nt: TGTGCCAGTAGTTCCTCCCCGCTTGCGGGGGTGCAGTTCTTC
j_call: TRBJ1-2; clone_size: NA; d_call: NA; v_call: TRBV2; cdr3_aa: CASRDQGPFGYTF; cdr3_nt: TGTGCCAGCAGGGATCAGGGCCCTTTTGGCTACACCTTC
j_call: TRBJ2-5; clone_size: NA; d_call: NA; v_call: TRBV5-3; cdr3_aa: CARSLSAGSGETQYF; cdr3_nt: TGTGCCAGAAGCTTATCAGCAGGTTCGGGGGAGACCCAGTACTTC
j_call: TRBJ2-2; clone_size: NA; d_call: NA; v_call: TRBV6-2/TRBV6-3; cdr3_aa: CASSSQGTGELFF; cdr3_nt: TGTGCCAGCAGCTCTCAGGGGACCGGGGAGCTGTTTTTT
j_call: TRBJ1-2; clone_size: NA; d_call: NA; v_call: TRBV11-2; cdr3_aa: CASSLGTLANYGYTF; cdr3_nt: TGTGCCAGCAGCTTAGGGACACTCGCCAACTATGGCTACACCTTC
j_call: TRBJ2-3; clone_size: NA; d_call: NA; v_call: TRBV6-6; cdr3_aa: CASSFGSTDTQYF; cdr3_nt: TGTGCCAGCAGTTTTGGCAGCACAGATACGCAGTATTTT
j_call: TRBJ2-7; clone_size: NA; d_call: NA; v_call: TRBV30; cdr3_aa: CAWGAFYEQYF; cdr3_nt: TGTGCCTGGGGGGCCTTCTACGAGCAGTACTTC
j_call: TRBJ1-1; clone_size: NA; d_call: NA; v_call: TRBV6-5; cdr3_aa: CASRGRGAGTEAFF; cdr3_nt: TGTGCCAGCAGGGGGAGGGGGGCTGGCACTGAAGCTTTCTTT
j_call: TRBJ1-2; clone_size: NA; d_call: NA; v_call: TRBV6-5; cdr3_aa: CASSYGNYGYTF; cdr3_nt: TGTGCCAGCAGCTACGGCAACTATGGCTACACCTTC
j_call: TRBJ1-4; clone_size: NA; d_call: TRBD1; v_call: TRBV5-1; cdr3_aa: CASSKAGTGNEKLFF; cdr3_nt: TGCGCCAGCAGCAAAGCCGGGACAGGGAATGAAAAACTGTTTTTT
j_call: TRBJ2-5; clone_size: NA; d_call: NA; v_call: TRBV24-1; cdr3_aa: CATTPPGEQETQYF; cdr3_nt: TGTGCCACCACCCCCCCAGGGGAACAAGAGACCCAGTACTTC
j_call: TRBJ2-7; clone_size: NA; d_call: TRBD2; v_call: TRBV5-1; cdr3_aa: CASSYRRQAGGNEQYF; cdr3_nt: TGCGCCAGCAGCTATCGACGGCAAGCCGGGGGGAACGAGCAGTACTTC
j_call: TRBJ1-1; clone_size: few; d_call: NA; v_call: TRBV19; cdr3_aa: CASSRGRWTEAFF; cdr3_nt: TGTGCCAGTAGTAGGGGGCGGTGGACTGAAGCTTTCTTT
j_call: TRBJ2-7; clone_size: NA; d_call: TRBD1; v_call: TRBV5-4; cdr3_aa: CASSLDYGQGRTYEQYF; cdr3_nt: TGTGCCAGCAGCTTGGACTATGGACAGGGGAGGACCTACGAGCAGTACTTC
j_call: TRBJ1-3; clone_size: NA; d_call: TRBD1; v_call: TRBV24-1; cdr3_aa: CATRDSRDSGNTIYF; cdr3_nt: TGTGCCACCCGGGACAGCCGGGACTCTGGAAACACCATATATTTT
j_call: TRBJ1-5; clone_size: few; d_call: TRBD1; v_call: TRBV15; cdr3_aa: CATSSRQGYNQPQHF; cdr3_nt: TGTGCCACCAGCAGTCGACAGGGATATAATCAGCCCCAGCATTTT
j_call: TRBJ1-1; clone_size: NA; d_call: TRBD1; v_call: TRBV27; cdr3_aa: CASSRETGAMTTEAFF; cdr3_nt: TGTGCCAGCAGTAGGGAGACAGGGGCGATGACCACTGAAGCTTTCTTT
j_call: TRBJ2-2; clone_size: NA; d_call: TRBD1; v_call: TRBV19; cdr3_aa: CASQGGTGSRELFF; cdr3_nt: TGTGCCAGCCAAGGGGGGACAGGCAGTCGGGAGCTGTTTTTT